The 21 T cell receptor beta chains reported below all come from one sample, sequenced in a study of blood T cells in healthy people across ages. Combining a sample-barcoded 5' primer with a J-beta primer mix, a second PCR ran for roughly 6 to 11 cycles. TCRdb reprocessed the 5' RACE reads via MiXCR and lists one record per CDR3 protein. The repertoire holds 540,000 or so distinct CDR3 sequences, under 55% seen once, with around 23% in the top ten. Specimen: blood. Receptors originate from an elderly man in good health.

The CDR3, as DNA: TGTGCCAGCAGCTTAGCGTGGGGACAGGGGCCAGATACGCAGTATTTT. The encoded protein is CASSLAWGQGPDTQYF. The chain is built from TRBV7-9 and TRBJ2-3, with 10 bases aligning to TRBD1. This CDR3 is built from 16 residues. Trimming took 0 bases from V and 4 from J; bases not matched to a gene: 4. Germline CDR1 is SEHNR and CDR2 is FQNEAQ (reference sequence).

The CDR3 region is CASTQGTGIQPQHF. The CDR3 nucleotides are TGTGCCAGCACCCAAGGGACAGGGATACAGCCCCAGCATTTT. This chain joins TRBV7-2 and TRBJ1-5; 9 nucleotides match TRBD1. CDR1 and CDR2 (germline): SGHTA, FQGNSA. The ends lost 7 bases at V and 7 bases at J; junction bases unmatched: 8. The CDR3 runs 14 residues.

This clonotype appeared a few times. This sequence joins TRBV2 and TRBJ2-6; D may be TRBD1 (5 bases). The germline gives CDR1 SNHLY, CDR2 FYNNEI. Trimming left V 5 bases short and J 0 bases short, with 20 bases between. The CDR3 has 19 amino acids. The CDR3 protein is CASSRNIGLGASGANVLTF. CDR3 nucleotides: TGTGCCAGCAGTCGAAATATTGGGCTAGGGGCCTCTGGGGCCAACGTCCTGACTTTC.

V and J are TRBV5-1 and TRBJ2-3; the D is unclear. V shed 5 bases and J shed 7 bases, with 17 bases lying between them. Germline V gene lookup returns CDR1 SGHRS and CDR2 YFSETQ. The CDR3 has 14 amino acids. The CDR3 DNA reads as TGCGCCAGCAGTCCAGAGGACGGAGCAAATACGCAGTATTTT. This encodes CASSPEDGANTQYF.

This clonotype was recorded once. The chain carries TRBV27 and TRBJ2-1; 9 bases are shared with TRBD2. The CDR3 has 17 amino acids. Losses at the gene ends were 5 bases for V and 9 bases for J; bases not matched to a gene: 17. From germline, CDR1 is MNHEY and CDR2 SMNVEV (reference sequence). The CDR3 loop is CASSLAGAGGLVVEQFF. The DNA of the CDR3 is TGTGCCAGCAGTCTCGCCGGGGCGGGGGGGCTAGTGGTTGAGCAGTTCTTC.

Concerning this clonotype: A read error is possible here, since a much larger clone lies one base away. The gene calls are TRBV6-6 and TRBJ2-7, with 8 positions matching TRBD1. CDR3 size: 14 residues. The germline CDR1 and CDR2 sequences are MNHNY and SVGAGI (reference sequence). The chain's CDR3 is CVSSVPGQGYEQYF. The CDR3 coding sequence is TGTGTCAGCAGTGTGCCCGGACAGGGCTACGAGCAGTACTTC.

V and J are TRBV20-1 and TRBJ1-6; TRBD1 aligns across 7 bases. This CDR3 is 15 amino acids long. V lost 5 bases to trimming and J lost 9 bases; unmatched junction nucleotides: 13. From germline, CDR1 is DFQATT and CDR2 SNEGSKA (reference sequence). Here the CDR3 DNA reads TGCAGTGCTTACGACAGGGTTAGTAGCAGTTCACCCCTCCACTTT. Protein product: CSAYDRVSSSSPLHF.

A remark on this clonotype: The junction departs from germline at one end; a sequencing error may be responsible. The rearrangement joins TRBV12-3 or TRBV12-4 to TRBJ2-1, with 11 bases aligning to TRBD2. The CDR3 length is 15 residues. CDR3 nucleotide sequence: TGTGCCAGCAGCCTAGCGGGAGGCATCTACAATGATCAGTTCTTC. Its protein is CASSLAGGIYNDQFF.

The J gene is TRBJ1-1, the V gene TRBV5-1; no reliable D call. The CDR3 runs to 15 residues. CDR1 and CDR2 from the germline V gene are SGHRS and YFSETQ. Trimming pared 2 bases from V and 1 base from J, leaving 12 bases between. CDR3 loop: CASSFTTVPNTEAFF. In DNA form, the CDR3 reads TGCGCCAGCAGCTTTACGACGGTACCGAACACTGAAGCTTTCTTT.

This clonotype appeared a few times. The chain joins TRBV9 to TRBJ1-5, with TRBD1 as a possible D gene (5 bases). Looked up from germline, CDR1 is SGDLS and CDR2 is YYNGEE. V was shortened by 4 bases and J by 2 bases, with 10 bases between the two germline ends. The CDR3 sequence is 14 residues long. Written as DNA, the CDR3 is TGTGCCAGCAGCTCGGGGGAGGGCAATCAGCCCCAGCATTTT. Its translation is CASSSGEGNQPQHF.

The CDR3 spells CASSLVVFQSGANVLTF. CDR3 nucleotide sequence: TGTGCCAGCAGCTTAGTTGTCTTTCAATCTGGGGCCAACGTCCTGACTTTC. The chain has TRBV7-2 and TRBJ2-6; D gene ambiguous. The V gene lost 1 base and the J gene lost 1 base, with 11 bases spanning the gap. This CDR3 has 17 amino acids. Looked up from germline, CDR1 is SGHTA and CDR2 is FQGNSA.

The chain employs TRBV20-1 and TRBJ2-5, with D perhaps TRBD2 (5 bases). The CDR3 is 12 amino acids. CDR1 and CDR2 from the germline V gene are DFQATT and SNEGSKA (reference sequence). Trimming removed 5 bases from V and 2 bases from J, with 9 bases in between. This CDR3 reads CSAWGVQETQYF. The CDR3, as DNA: TGCAGTGCTTGGGGAGTGCAAGAGACCCAGTACTTC.

This chain joins TRBV5-1 and TRBJ2-7, with 8 bases matching TRBD2. The J call may be faulty, since TRBJ2-5 better matches the DNA end. Germline lookup yields CDR1 SGHRS and CDR2 YFSETQ. The CDR3 loop spans 15 amino acids. CDR3 DNA sequence: TGCGCCAGCAGCCCGGGACTAGTGGTCCAAGAGACCCAGTACTTC. Amino acid sequence: CASSPGLVVQETQYF.

The chain employs TRBV11-1 and TRBJ2-3; no definite D call. CDR3 length equals 15 residues. Trimming removed 5 bases at V and 0 bases at J, with 12 bases between. The germline V gene has CDR1 SGHAT and CDR2 FQDESV (reference sequence). The CDR3 protein is CASSRRPESTDTQYF. CDR3 nucleotides: TGTGCCAGCAGCCGCCGTCCAGAAAGCACAGATACGCAGTATTTT.

The chain carries TRBV20-1 and TRBJ1-2; TRBD1 matches at 9 bases. The CDR3 is 14 residues long. Per germline, CDR1 DFQATT and CDR2 SNEGSKA (reference sequence). The trim removed 6 bases at V and 1 base at J, leaving 6 bases unmatched. The DNA for the CDR3 is TGCAGTGCAGTCGGGACAGGGTTTAACTATGGCTACACCTTC. Translated, it gives CSAVGTGFNYGYTF.

The chain uses TRBV20-1 and TRBJ2-1; D remains ambiguous. CDR3 size: 11 residues. The ends were cut back, 0 bases at V and 6 bases at J, with 3 bases in the middle. The germline V gene encodes CDR1 DFQATT and CDR2 SNEGSKA (reference sequence). CDR3: CSARESNEQFF. CDR3 DNA: TGCAGTGCTAGAGAAAGCAATGAGCAGTTCTTC.

J is TRBJ1-2 and V is TRBV28, with D unclear. This CDR3 is built from 11 residues. V dropped 4 bases and J dropped 8 bases, with 8 bases sitting between them. Germline CDR1 MDHEN, CDR2 SYDVKM. CDR3: CASSSEAGYTF. For the CDR3, the DNA is TGTGCCAGCAGTTCCGAGGCCGGCTACACCTTC.

Details on this clonotype: This may be a read error, as it is one base from a much larger clone. This chain links TRBV6-6 with TRBJ2-3; D not resolved. CDR3 length: 13 residues. Germline V gene sequence: CDR1 MNHNY, CDR2 SVGAGI (reference sequence). The CDR3 here is CASSDSETHTQYF. CDR3 DNA sequence: TGTGCCAGCAGTGACTCGGAGACCCATACGCAGTATTTT.

Note on this clonotype: The junction does not match germline at one end; this may be a read error. The gene calls are TRBV9 and TRBJ1-1, with 9 bases matching TRBD1. Germline V gene data show CDR1 as SGDLS and CDR2 as YYNGEE. The CDR3 length is 15 residues. The CDR3 sequence is CASSVYRGLDTGAFF. As DNA, the CDR3 is TGTGCCAGCAGCGTCTACAGGGGGCTGGACACTGGAGCTTTCTTT.

V and J are TRBV25-1 and TRBJ2-7, with D perhaps matching TRBD1 (6 bases). Germline V gives CDR1 MGHDK, CDR2 SYGVNS. CDR3 size: 15 residues. The V end was cut by 2 bases, the J end by 2 bases, with 13 bases between. The CDR3 loop is CASSEQGSHPYEQYF. In DNA form, the CDR3 reads TGTGCCAGCAGTGAACAGGGGTCTCACCCCTACGAGCAGTACTTC.

The chain links TRBV29-1 to TRBJ2-5; weak D call: TRBD2 (5 bases). V lost 3 bases to trimming and J lost 5 bases, with 10 bases between them. From germline, CDR1 is SQVTM and CDR2 ANQGSEA. This CDR3 has 12 amino acids. The DNA for the CDR3 is TGCAGCGTTGAGTCCAGCGGCGAGACCCAGTACTTC. This sequence encodes CSVESSGETQYF.